Below, one TCR beta chain is given with its context. It lacks a known antigen. No per-base quality is available; no much larger clone lies one base away. Including the terminal cysteine and phenylalanine, the CDR3 comprises 15 residues. The read is trimmed to its CDR3 DNA, 45 bases read in frame from base 1. At the junction V is shortened by 4 bases and J by 5 bases, with 14 bases in between. CDR1 MGHRA and CDR2 YSYEKL are derived from the germline V gene. The sample comes from a study of preoperative IRX-2 immunotherapy in early breast cancer (dated by TCRdb to the late 2010s). The treatment or condition label here, explained by the study, means: preoperative locoregional IRX-2 cytokine immunotherapy. The samples were obtained from a phase Ib study that tested preoperative, locoregional IRX-2 cytokine immunotherapy designed to prime immune responses. Before surgery, IRX-2 was given to the donors, who were patients with early-stage breast cancer.

The library was obtained by the immunoSEQ multiplex PCR assay. TCRdb retrieved this table from immuneACCESS and kept in-frame rearrangements only. Not all clones are present; in checked studies, unresolved V genes account for under half, and no reason is known for the remainder. The sample includes 20,000 to 30,000 clones, with around 91% observed a single time. Roughly 9% of the sample comes from the top ten. The clonotype comes from a human donor with breast cancer. Material: tumor tissue, obtained after IRX-2 immunotherapy. The chain was built from TRBV4-1 and TRBJ1-4; TRBD1 could be the D gene, as 5 bases match. The DNA sequence reads TGCGCCAGCAGCCTTAGGGACCGCTTAAATGAAAAACTGTTTTTT. Protein translation: CASSLRDRLNEKLFF.